The rows below give T cell receptor beta chains drawn from one sample of a study of blood T cells in healthy people across ages. From the 5' RACE reads, TCRdb called clonotypes with MiXCR, one entry per CDR3 protein. The sample carries 1.2 million to 1.5 million distinct CDR3 sequences, roughly 45% recorded once. Sequencing input: blood. The receptors come from a woman between 18 and 30 years old in good health. The conserved cysteine and the conserved F or W are not part of the CDR3 here. The D gene is left open where the match is weak.

v_gene	j_gene	d_gene	CDR3aa
TRBV19	TRBJ1-6	TRBD1	ASSIPGTELPLH
TRBV12-5	TRBJ2-3	TRBD2	ASASGLAGIDTQY
TRBV10-1	TRBJ1-4	.	ASSESMATNKKLF
TRBV4-2	TRBJ2-7	TRBD1	ASSAEGTADREQY
TRBV20-1	TRBJ2-4	TRBD2	SAAGLAGGIPKNIQY
TRBV25-1	TRBJ1-2	TRBD1	ASSEGLGGENYGYT
TRBV20-1	TRBJ2-1	TRBD2	SAGLSGGRYNEQF
TRBV10-3	TRBJ1-1	.	AISPQGPTEAF
TRBV7-8	TRBJ2-3	.	ASSLVIDRVAVDTQY
TRBV6-4	TRBJ2-1	.	ASIRRGYYLSYEQF
TRBV11-1	TRBJ2-7	TRBD1	ASSQTRDRAYEQY
TRBV7-9	TRBJ2-4	.	ASSLAQLAKNIQY
TRBV29-1	TRBJ2-1	TRBD1	SVKPVIGDRITSYNEQF
TRBV5-1	TRBJ1-1	.	ASSQSQGLNTEAF
TRBV3-1	TRBJ2-3	TRBD1	ASTNRRQGAWDTQY
TRBV7-2	TRBJ1-2	.	ASTLTGRFNYGYT
TRBV7-9	TRBJ1-3	.	ASSSSGASGNTIY
TRBV10-3	TRBJ1-2	TRBD1	AINRLELTGKTTNMFYGYT
TRBV10-3	TRBJ2-5	TRBD2	AIRESGLAGGVETQY
TRBV29-1	TRBJ1-2	.	SVASGVENGYT
TRBV20-1	TRBJ1-3	.	SAQTPRSGNTIY
TRBV27	TRBJ1-2	.	ASSNLGTPLNYGYT
TRBV28	TRBJ2-7	TRBD1	ASSLVRTGGREQY
TRBV3-1	TRBJ2-7	.	ASSQGLKTAFESYEQY
TRBV20-1	TRBJ2-3	TRBD2	SAGPPGTRATDTQY
TRBV5-1	TRBJ2-1	TRBD2	ASGTSGVASYNEQF
TRBV5-1	TRBJ2-3	.	ASSSRLGDTQY
TRBV3-1	TRBJ1-4	.	ASSPYSGTLNEKLF
TRBV5-5	TRBJ1-5	.	ASSLGAEPQH
TRBV4-2	TRBJ2-1	TRBD2	ASSQGRLAGDEQF
TRBV7-2	TRBJ2-1	TRBD1	ASSQGVEQF
TRBV12-3/TRBV12-4	TRBJ1-2	TRBD1	ASSPPGGRYGYT
TRBV12-3/TRBV12-4	TRBJ2-6	TRBD1	ASSPGQGRSGANVLT
TRBV6-1	TRBJ2-5	TRBD2	ASTFGLAGSEAETQY
TRBV15	TRBJ1-1	TRBD1	ATSRDRGRGTEAF
TRBV28	TRBJ2-1	TRBD2	ASSMIAGRSYEQF
TRBV4-2	TRBJ2-5	TRBD2	ASSPSGAGDSQETQY
TRBV5-1	TRBJ2-1	.	ASSFIFPGPAYNEQF
TRBV7-2	TRBJ2-1	.	ASSLMGFSYEQF
TRBV9	TRBJ2-1	.	ASSVAIWARRIYNEQF
TRBV20-1	TRBJ2-5	TRBD2	SARNRTSGGSETQY
TRBV28	TRBJ2-7	TRBD2	ASSRPLAGGTYEQY
TRBV6-2/TRBV6-3	TRBJ2-3	TRBD2	ASSYPSGGSTDTQY
TRBV4-1	TRBJ2-7	TRBD1	ASGQENRGPYYEQY
TRBV6-6	TRBJ1-2	.	ASSVLGVGGGYT
TRBV6-2/TRBV6-3	TRBJ2-1	.	ASSATQNNEQF
TRBV6-6	TRBJ1-2	.	ASSYVMGSDYGYT
TRBV5-1	TRBJ2-7	TRBD1	ASSTDRATYNEQY
TRBV4-2	.	.	ASSRTLVVEQY
TRBV20-1	TRBJ2-5	TRBD2	SGTTSGGATIEETQY
TRBV24-1	TRBJ2-3	.	ATSDLRGDTQY
TRBV9	TRBJ1-3	.	ASSVAAGVGNTIY
TRBV18	TRBJ1-5	TRBD1	ASSRQGGQMSNQPQH
TRBV6-1	TRBJ2-7	.	ASSESALGSYEQY
TRBV2	TRBJ2-7	.	ASSHRTAYEQY